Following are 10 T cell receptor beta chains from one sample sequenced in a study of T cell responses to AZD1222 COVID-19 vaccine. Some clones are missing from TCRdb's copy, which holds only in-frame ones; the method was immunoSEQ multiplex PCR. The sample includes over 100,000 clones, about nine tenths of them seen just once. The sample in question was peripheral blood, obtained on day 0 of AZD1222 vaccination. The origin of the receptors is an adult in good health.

The DNA of the CDR3 is TGTGCCAGCAGCTTCGGAGTCCCTACAGAGACCCAGTACTTC. Translation: CASSFGVPTETQYF. J is TRBJ2-5 and V is TRBV7-2, with D unclear. The ends were cut back, 3 bases at V and 4 bases at J, with 12 bases in the middle. CDR1 and CDR2 from the germline V gene are SGHTA and FQGNSA. This CDR3 spans 14 amino acids.

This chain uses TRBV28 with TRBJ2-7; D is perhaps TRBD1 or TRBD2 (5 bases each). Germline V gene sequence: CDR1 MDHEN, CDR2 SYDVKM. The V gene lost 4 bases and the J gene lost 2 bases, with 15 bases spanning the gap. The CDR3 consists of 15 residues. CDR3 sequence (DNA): TGTGCCAGCAGTTCCCCTGGGGGTTCGGCCTACGAGCAGTACTTC. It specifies CASSSPGGSAYEQYF.

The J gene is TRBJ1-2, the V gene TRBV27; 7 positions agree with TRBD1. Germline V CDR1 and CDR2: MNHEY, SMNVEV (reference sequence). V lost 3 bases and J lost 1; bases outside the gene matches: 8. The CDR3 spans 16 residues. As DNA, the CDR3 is TGTGCCAGCAGTTTTAGGCCGACAGGGAGTAACTATGGCTACACCTTC. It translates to CASSFRPTGSNYGYTF.

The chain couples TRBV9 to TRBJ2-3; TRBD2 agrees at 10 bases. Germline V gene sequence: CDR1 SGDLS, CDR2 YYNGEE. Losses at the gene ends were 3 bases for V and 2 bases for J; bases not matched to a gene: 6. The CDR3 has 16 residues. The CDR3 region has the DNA TGTGCCAGCAGCGAGAATAGCGGGGGGTACACAGATACGCAGTATTTT. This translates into CASSENSGGYTDTQYF.

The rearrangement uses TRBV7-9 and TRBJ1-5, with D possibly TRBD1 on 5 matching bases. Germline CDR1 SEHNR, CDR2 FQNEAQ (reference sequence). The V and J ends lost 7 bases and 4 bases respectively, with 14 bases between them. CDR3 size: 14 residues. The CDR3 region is CASTQGKNNQPQHF. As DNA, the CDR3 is TGTGCCAGCACCCAGGGCAAAAATAATCAGCCCCAGCATTTT.

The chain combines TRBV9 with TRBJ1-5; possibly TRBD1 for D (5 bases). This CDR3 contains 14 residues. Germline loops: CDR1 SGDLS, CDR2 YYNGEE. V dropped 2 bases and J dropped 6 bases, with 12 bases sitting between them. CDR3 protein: CASSVWGEGQPQHF. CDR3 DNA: TGTGCCAGCAGCGTTTGGGGGGAAGGTCAGCCCCAGCATTTT.

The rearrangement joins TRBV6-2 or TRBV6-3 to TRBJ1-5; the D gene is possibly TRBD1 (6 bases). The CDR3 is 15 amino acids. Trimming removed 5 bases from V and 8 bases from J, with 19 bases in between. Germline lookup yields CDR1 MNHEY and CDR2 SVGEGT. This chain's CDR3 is CASSGGQTYGEPQHF. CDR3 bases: TGTGCCAGCAGTGGAGGACAGACTTATGGGGAGCCCCAGCATTTT.

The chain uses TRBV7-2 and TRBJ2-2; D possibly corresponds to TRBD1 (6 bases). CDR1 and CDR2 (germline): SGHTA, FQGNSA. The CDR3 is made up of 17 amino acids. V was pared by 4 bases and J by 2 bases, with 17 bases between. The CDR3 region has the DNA TGTGCCAGCAGCTCGACAGGTTTGGGGGATAACACCGGGGAGCTGTTTTTT. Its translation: CASSSTGLGDNTGELFF.

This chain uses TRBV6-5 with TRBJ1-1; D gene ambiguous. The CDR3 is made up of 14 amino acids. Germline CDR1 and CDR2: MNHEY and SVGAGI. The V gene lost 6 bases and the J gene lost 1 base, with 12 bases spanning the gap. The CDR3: CASSTEVANTEAFF. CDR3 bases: TGTGCCAGCAGCACGGAAGTCGCGAACACTGAAGCTTTCTTT.

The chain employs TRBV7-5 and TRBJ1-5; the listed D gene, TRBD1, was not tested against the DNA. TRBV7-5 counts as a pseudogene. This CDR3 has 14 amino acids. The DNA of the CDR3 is TGTGCCAGAAGCTTAATCCAGGGCAATCAGCCCCAGCATTTT. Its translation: CARSLIQGNQPQHF.